This TCR beta chain was found in a study of blood T cells in healthy people across ages. Germline-derived CDR1 and CDR2 are LGHDT and YNNKEL (reference sequence). The ends lost 4 bases at V and 4 bases at J; junction bases unmatched: 7. This CDR3 region has 16 residues. This clonotype was observed many times. Combining a sample-barcoded 5' primer with a J-beta primer mix, a second PCR ran for roughly 7 to 12 cycles. TCRdb passed the 5' RACE reads through MiXCR, listing each CDR3 protein once. The repertoire holds just under 550,000 distinct CDR3 sequences, less than 25% seen once, with under 9% in the top ten. These data were also filed under a second study, of T cells of mothers and their children.

This TCR derives from a boy younger than 18 in good health. J is TRBJ2-5 and V is TRBV3-1, with 12 bases that match TRBD2. The sequenced sample consisted of blood. CDR3 amino acids: CASSRRLAGVPETQYF. The DNA of the CDR3 is TGTGCCAGCAGCCGCCGACTAGCGGGAGTTCCAGAGACCCAGTACTTC.